The clone carrying this T cell receptor beta chain was seen more than once but under ten times. Its target is not known. On the basis of clinical symptoms, serum thyroxine and TRAb, thyroid ultrasound and orbital computed tomography, diagnoses were made. PBMCs came from over 8.5 ml fresh peripheral blood. These data come from a study of T cells in Graves' hyperthyroidism and ophthalmopathy. V shed 3 bases, J shed 5 bases, and the junction held 7 bases outside the gene matches. Germline CDR1 reads SNHLY; CDR2 reads FYNNEI. The CDR3 is made up of 15 amino acids. Researchers took RNA transcripts and amplified the TCR beta CDR3 regions from them. TCR CDR3 regions were first amplified by RT-PCR with HTBI primers. TCRdb processed the multiplex PCR reads anew with MiXCR; each CDR3 protein has one entry. The sample comprises about 400,000 distinct CDR3 sequences, 15% to 17% of which are singletons, and roughly 26% rests with the top ten.

Study-wide results and limits: In the blood, most expanded thyroid clonotypes above 0.001 appeared as well. For ophthalmopathy, model prediction preceded onset by a median 6.5 months.

This chain joins TRBV2 and TRBJ1-1; 9 nucleotides match TRBD1. The sequencing input was blood. The clonotype comes from a woman between 18 and 29 years old with Graves' hyperthyroidism that later progressed to Graves' ophthalmopathy. The CDR3 DNA sequence: TGTGCCAGCAGTGATCGGGACAGGGCTGAAACTGAAGCTTTCTTT. Translation: CASSDRDRAETEAFF.